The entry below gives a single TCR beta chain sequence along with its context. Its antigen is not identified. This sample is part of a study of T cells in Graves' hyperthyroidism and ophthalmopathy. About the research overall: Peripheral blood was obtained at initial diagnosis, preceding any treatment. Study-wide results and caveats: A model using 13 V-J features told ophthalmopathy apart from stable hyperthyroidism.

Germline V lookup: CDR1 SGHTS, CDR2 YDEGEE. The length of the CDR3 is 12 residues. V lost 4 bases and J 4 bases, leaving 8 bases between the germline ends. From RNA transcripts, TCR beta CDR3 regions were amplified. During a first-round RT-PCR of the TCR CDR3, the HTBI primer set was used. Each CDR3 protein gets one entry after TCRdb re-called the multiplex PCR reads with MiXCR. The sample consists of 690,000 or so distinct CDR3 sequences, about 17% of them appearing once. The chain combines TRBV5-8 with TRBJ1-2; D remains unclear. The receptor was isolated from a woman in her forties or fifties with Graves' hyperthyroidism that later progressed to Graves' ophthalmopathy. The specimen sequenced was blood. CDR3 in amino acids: CASSLQVYGYTF. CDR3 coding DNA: TGTGCCAGCAGCCTTCAAGTCTATGGCTACACCTTC.